A single sample is the source of the 20 T cell receptor beta chains below, sequenced in a study of CXCR3-negative and CXCR3-positive naive CD8 T cells. Antigens for these TCRs are unknown. UMI-labeled 5' RACE TRB cDNA libraries were prepared from the cells. TCRdb processed the 5' RACE reads again and assigns one entry to each CDR3 protein, with no DNA. This sample contains over 100,000 distinct CDR3 sequences. Study findings and constraints: CXCR3-positive naive cells carried more hydrophobic TRB CDR3s than CXCR3-negative ones.

Specimen: naive CXCR3+ CD8+ T cells from blood. Subset given: CD45RO-CCR7+CD27+CD95- naive CD8+ T cells expressing CXCR3 (TNR3+). The receptors stem from a human donor in good health. Some clones in this sample may be carry-over from other donors' samples.

The rearrangement joins TRBV29-1 to TRBJ2-5; TCRdb indicates TRBD1, and absent DNA this call remains unverified. Per the germline V gene, CDR1 is SQVTM and CDR2 is ANQGSEA. This CDR3 region has 13 residues. The chain's CDR3 is CSVPRTGPETQYF. The variable domain in full, completed from reference TRBV29-1 and TRBJ2-5, reads SAVISQKPSRDICQRGTSLTIQCQVDSQVTMMFWYRQQPGQSLTLIATANQGSEATYESGFVIDKFPISRPNLTFSTLTVSNMSPEDSSIYLCSVPRTGPETQYFGPGTRLLVL.

The V gene is TRBV15, the J gene TRBJ2-1; the D call from TCRdb, TRBD2, cannot be confirmed without DNA. This CDR3 is built from 13 residues. Germline V CDR1 and CDR2: LNHNV, YYDKDF (reference sequence). The CDR3 here is CATSIRTSNEQFF.

The rearrangement links TRBV5-1 to TRBJ2-1. There are 12 residues in the CDR3. Germline CDR1 is SGHRS and CDR2 is YFSETQ. The CDR3 here is CASSLIVHEQFF.

The V call is TRBV5-1, the J call TRBJ2-7; TCRdb's assignment of TRBD2 cannot be checked, as there is no DNA. Germline V gives CDR1 SGHRS, CDR2 YFSETQ. The CDR3 covers 15 residues. The chain's CDR3 is CASSLRVGETYEQYF. The variable domain in full, completed from reference TRBV5-1 and TRBJ2-7, reads KAGVTQTPRYLIKTRGQQVTLSCSPISGHRSVSWYQQTPGQGLQFLFEYFSETQRNKGNFPGRFSGRQFSNSRSEMNVSTLELGDSALYLCASSLRVGETYEQYFGPGTRLTVT.

V is TRBV11-2 and J is TRBJ1-2; the D call of TRBD1 rests on TCRdb alone, since no DNA is present to check it. Per germline, CDR1 SGHAT and CDR2 FQNNGV. CDR3 length: 20 residues. The CDR3 reads CASNPFPDPGQGLSNYGYTF.

This chain links TRBV4-3 with TRBJ2-7; lacking DNA, the TRBD2 call made by TCRdb goes unchecked. From germline, CDR1 is LGHNA and CDR2 YSLEER. This CDR3 spans 19 amino acids. CDR3 in amino acids: CASSQVSVKTSGGTNEQYF.

This chain connects TRBV27 to TRBJ1-1; TCRdb calls TRBD1, which cannot be checked without DNA. Looked up from germline, CDR1 is MNHEY and CDR2 is SMNVEV (reference sequence). The CDR3 contains 14 residues. CDR3 residues: CASSSGTGGTEAFF.

The chain combines TRBV6-5 with TRBJ2-1. There are 14 residues in the CDR3. Germline CDR1 reads MNHEY; CDR2 reads SVGAGI. Here the CDR3 reads CASTSRTSYNEQFF.

CDR3 amino acids: CSASLGQGWNEQYF. J is TRBJ2-7 and V is TRBV20-1; the TRBD1 assignment by TCRdb is unverifiable without DNA. This CDR3 is built from 14 residues. The germline CDR1 and CDR2 sequences are DFQATT and SNEGSKA (reference sequence).

This chain joins TRBV7-3 and TRBJ2-6. Germline-derived CDR1 and CDR2 are SGHTA and FQGTGA. There are 15 residues in the CDR3. The CDR3 is CASSFTSSGANVLTF.

The V call is TRBV29-1, the J call TRBJ2-7; the D gene TCRdb calls, TRBD1, cannot be checked with no DNA. The CDR3 sequence is 13 residues long. CDR1 is SQVTM and CDR2 is ANQGSEA in the germline V gene. CDR3 sequence: CSVGQGAPYEQYF.

CDR3: CASQGGGRYYIEQFF. The chain carries TRBV12-3 or TRBV12-4 and TRBJ2-1; TCRdb lists TRBD1, though no DNA is available to test this call. This CDR3 comprises 15 residues.

The V call is TRBV28, the J call TRBJ2-2; the D call of TRBD1 rests on TCRdb alone, since no DNA is present to check it. The CDR3 length is 16 residues. Germline-derived CDR1 and CDR2 are MDHEN and SYDVKM. This CDR3 reads CASSLGWGQVTGELFF.

The J gene is TRBJ2-2, the V gene TRBV6-5; TCRdb lists TRBD1, though no DNA is available to test this call. The germline V gene has CDR1 MNHEY and CDR2 SVGAGI. The CDR3 runs 13 residues. CDR3: CASSTRPTGELFF.

The rearrangement joins TRBV28 to TRBJ2-7; there is no DNA to check the TCRdb D call of TRBD2. The CDR3 contains 21 residues. The germline V gene has CDR1 MDHEN and CDR2 SYDVKM. The CDR3 reads CASSSPQEGMAGEDQNYEQYF.

V usage is TRBV6-2 or TRBV6-3 and J usage is TRBJ2-2; no DNA is available, so the TRBD1 call from TCRdb remains unchecked. CDR1 MNHEY and CDR2 SVGEGT come from the germline V gene. The CDR3 has 15 residues. CDR3 region: CASTDDRGLGGELFF.

The chain carries TRBV7-6 and TRBJ1-5; TCRdb indicates TRBD1, and absent DNA this call remains unverified. The germline V gene has CDR1 SGHVS and CDR2 FNYEAQ. The CDR3 runs to 14 residues. The CDR3 sequence: CASSADRGLGPQHF.

The chain carries TRBV4-1 and TRBJ2-1. The germline CDR1 and CDR2 sequences are MGHRA and YSYEKL. The CDR3 extends over 13 amino acids. The CDR3 loop reads CASSQDIVNEQFF.

This rearrangement joins TRBV11-3 to TRBJ1-2; the TCRdb D gene call, TRBD1, has no DNA to confirm it. The germline V gene has CDR1 SGHNT and CDR2 YENEEA. The CDR3 totals 15 residues. The CDR3 loop reads CASSARTGGGWGYTF. The full variable domain, completed using reference TRBV11-3 and TRBJ1-2, is EAGVVQSPRYKIIEKKQPVAFWCNPISGHNTLYWYLQNLGQGPELLIRYENEEAVDDSQLPKDRFSAERLKGVDSTLKIQPAELGDSAVYLCASSARTGGGWGYTFGSGTRLTVV.

The chain combines TRBV28 with TRBJ1-4; the D gene TCRdb calls, TRBD1, cannot be checked with no DNA. Germline loops: CDR1 MDHEN, CDR2 SYDVKM. This CDR3 has 16 residues. The CDR3 region is CASSLERGRDNEKLFF.